This paragraph reports one T cell receptor beta chain. The antigen remains unidentified. The beta constant-region primer was an equimolar mix of two oligonucleotides covering TRBC1 and TRBC2. An oligonucleotide with the SP2 primer and a 12-nucleotide UMI was ligated to the cDNA 3' end. Nested alpha and beta constant-region primers with the SP2 primer drove four PCR rounds on ligated cDNA. MiXCR, applied by TCRdb to the UMI-ligation and nested PCR reads, yields one record per CDR3 protein. The table lists about 5,400 distinct CDR3 sequences, 7% of them singletons. This sample was taken from a study of naive and memory T cell subsets. General observations from the study: In CD4 and CD8 cells, diversity dropped from naive through EMRA.

CD45RA-CD27- cells were effector memory; CD45RA+CD27- cells were EMRA. The sample taken for sequencing was effector memory CD8+ T cells from blood. Described subset: effector memory, CD45RA- CD27-. The TCR originated in a human donor in good health.

Here the CDR3 reads CAWKGQGDTGELFF. The CDR3 region has the DNA TGTGCCTGGAAGGGACAGGGTGACACCGGGGAGCTGTTTTTT. This chain links TRBV30 with TRBJ2-2; 9 bases fit TRBD1. The V gene end was trimmed by 4 bases and the J gene end by 3 bases; junction bases not matched to a gene: 3. This CDR3 is built from 14 residues. Per germline, CDR1 GTSNPN and CDR2 SVGIG (reference sequence).